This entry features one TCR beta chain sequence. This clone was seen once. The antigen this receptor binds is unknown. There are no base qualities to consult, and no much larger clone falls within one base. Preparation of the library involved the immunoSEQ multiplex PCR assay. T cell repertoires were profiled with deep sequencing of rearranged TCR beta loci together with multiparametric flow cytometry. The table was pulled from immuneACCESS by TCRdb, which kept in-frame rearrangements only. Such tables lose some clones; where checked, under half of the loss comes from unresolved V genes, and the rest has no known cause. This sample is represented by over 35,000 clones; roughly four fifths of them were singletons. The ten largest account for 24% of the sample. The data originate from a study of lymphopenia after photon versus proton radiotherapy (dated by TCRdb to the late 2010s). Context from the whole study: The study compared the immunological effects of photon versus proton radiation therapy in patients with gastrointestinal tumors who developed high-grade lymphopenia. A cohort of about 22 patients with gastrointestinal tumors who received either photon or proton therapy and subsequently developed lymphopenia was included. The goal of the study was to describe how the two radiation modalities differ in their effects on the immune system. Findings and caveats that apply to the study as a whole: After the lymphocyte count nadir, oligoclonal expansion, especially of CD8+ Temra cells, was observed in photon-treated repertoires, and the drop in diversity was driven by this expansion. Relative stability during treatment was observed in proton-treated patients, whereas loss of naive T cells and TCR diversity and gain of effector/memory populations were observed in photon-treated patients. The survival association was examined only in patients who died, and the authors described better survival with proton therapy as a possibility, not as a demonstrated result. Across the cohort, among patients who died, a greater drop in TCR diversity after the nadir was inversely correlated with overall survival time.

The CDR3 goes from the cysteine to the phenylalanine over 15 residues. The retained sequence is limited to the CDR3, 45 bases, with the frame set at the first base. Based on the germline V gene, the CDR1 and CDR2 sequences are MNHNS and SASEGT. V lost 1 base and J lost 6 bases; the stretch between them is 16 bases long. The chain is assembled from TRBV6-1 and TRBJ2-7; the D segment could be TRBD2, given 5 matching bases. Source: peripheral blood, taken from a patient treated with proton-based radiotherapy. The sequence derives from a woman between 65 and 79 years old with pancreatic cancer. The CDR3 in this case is CASSEVGGAGGEQYF. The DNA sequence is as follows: TGTGCCAGCAGTGAAGTCGGAGGCGCCGGTGGCGAGCAGTACTTC.